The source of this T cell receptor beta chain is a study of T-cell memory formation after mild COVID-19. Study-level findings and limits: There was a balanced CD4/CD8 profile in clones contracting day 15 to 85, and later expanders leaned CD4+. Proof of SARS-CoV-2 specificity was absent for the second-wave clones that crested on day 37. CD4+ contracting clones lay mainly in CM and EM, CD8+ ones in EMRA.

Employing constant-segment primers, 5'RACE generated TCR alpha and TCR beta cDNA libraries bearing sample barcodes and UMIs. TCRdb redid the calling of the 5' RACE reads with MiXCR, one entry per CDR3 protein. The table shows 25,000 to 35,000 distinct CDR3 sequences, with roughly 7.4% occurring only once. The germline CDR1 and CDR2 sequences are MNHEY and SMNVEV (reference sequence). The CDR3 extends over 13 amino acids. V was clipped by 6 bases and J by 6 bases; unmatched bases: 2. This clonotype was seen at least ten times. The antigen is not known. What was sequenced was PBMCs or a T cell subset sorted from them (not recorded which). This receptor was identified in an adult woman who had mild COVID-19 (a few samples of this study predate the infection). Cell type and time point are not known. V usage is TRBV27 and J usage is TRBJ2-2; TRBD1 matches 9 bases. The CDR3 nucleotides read TGTGCCAGCAGGAGACAGGGGGCCGGGGAGCTGTTTTTT. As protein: CASRRQGAGELFF.